The next 25 T cell receptor beta chains were all read from a single sample in a study of preoperative IRX-2 immunotherapy in early breast cancer (dated by TCRdb to about 2019). The treatment or condition label for this specimen denotes: preoperative locoregional IRX-2 cytokine immunotherapy. The library came from the immunoSEQ multiplex PCR assay. TCRdb took this table from immuneACCESS and kept in-frame rearrangements with V and J called. Such tables lack part of the clones; where checked against another copy, unresolved V genes explain under half of the gap, and the rest is unexplained. In all, the sample holds fewer than 70,000 clones, and roughly 95% of those were seen once. The ten largest account for roughly 1.5% of the sample. The specimen was taken from a patient treated with IRX-2 immunotherapy. These receptors all stem from a human donor with breast cancer.

The V call is TRBV27, the J call TRBJ1-3; D is possibly TRBD1 (5 bases). V shed 6 bases and J shed 8 bases, with 8 bases lying between them. CDR1 and CDR2 from the germline V gene are MNHEY and SMNVEV (reference sequence). The length of the CDR3 is 11 residues. CDR3 sequence (DNA): TGTGCCAGCAGGAGGGGAGACACCATATATTTT. Its protein is CASRRGDTIYF.

This CDR3 reads CASSVRAGLVGWTSYNEQFF. CDR3 coding DNA: TGTGCCAGCAGTGTAAGGGCGGGACTAGTGGGGTGGACCTCCTACAATGAGCAGTTCTTC. The chain is built from TRBV27 and TRBJ2-1; 8 nucleotides align to TRBD2. The CDR3 extends over 20 amino acids. The germline CDR1 and CDR2 sequences are MNHEY and SMNVEV (reference sequence). V trimming: 5 bases; J trimming: 0 bases; junction bases outside the gene matches: 18.

This chain joins TRBV11-1 and TRBJ2-3; D ambiguous. CDR3 size: 12 residues. Trimming took 1 base from V and 7 from J, leaving 6 bases between them. The germline V gene has CDR1 SGHAT and CDR2 FQDESV (reference sequence). The CDR3 protein is CASSLGGNTQYF. The CDR3 DNA reads TGTGCCAGCAGCTTAGGGGGAAATACGCAGTATTTT.

The chain joins TRBV5-4 to TRBJ2-1; 9 positions agree with TRBD2. The CDR3 contains 16 residues. Trimming took 4 bases from V and 4 from J; bases not matched to a gene: 9. The germline V gene has CDR1 SGHNT and CDR2 YYREEE (reference sequence). Here the CDR3 reads CASSPIELAGYNEQFF. For the CDR3, the DNA is TGTGCCAGCAGCCCCATCGAGCTAGCGGGGTACAATGAGCAGTTCTTC.

The chain is built from TRBV9 and TRBJ2-3, with D perhaps matching TRBD1 or TRBD2 (5 bases each). Germline V CDR1 and CDR2: SGDLS, YYNGEE. Between the trimmed V and J ends, which lost 4 bases and 4 bases, there was a span of 13 bases. The CDR3 contains 14 residues. CDR3 sequence (DNA): TGTGCCAGCAGCTCTTTAGGGACCTCAGATACGCAGTATTTT. Translated: CASSSLGTSDTQYF.

The rearrangement links TRBV4-1 to TRBJ1-4; no firm D call. The germline gives CDR1 MGHRA, CDR2 YSYEKL. The CDR3 is made up of 14 amino acids. V lost 2 bases and J 1 base, leaving 5 bases between the germline ends. The CDR3 reads CASSQRVTNEKLFF. CDR3 nucleotides: TGCGCCAGCAGCCAAAGGGTAACTAATGAAAAACTGTTTTTT.

This rearrangement joins TRBV11-2 to TRBJ1-3; possibly TRBD1 for D (5 bases). Germline V CDR1 and CDR2: SGHAT, FQNNGV. The CDR3 sequence is 16 residues long. Trimming shortened V by 5 bases and J by 1 base, and 15 bases separated the two germline ends. This CDR3 is CASSRRVGRSGNTIYF. In DNA form, the CDR3 reads TGTGCCAGCAGCCGCAGGGTCGGACGGTCTGGAAACACCATATATTTT.

V and J are TRBV7-6 and TRBJ2-3; 14 bases fit TRBD2. The germline V gene encodes CDR1 SGHVS and CDR2 FNYEAQ. V shed 5 bases and J 5 bases; nucleotides not matched to a gene: 6. CDR3 length equals 16 residues. CDR3 amino acids: CASSIGLAGGIDTQYF. The CDR3 DNA sequence: TGTGCCAGCAGCATTGGACTAGCGGGGGGTATAGATACGCAGTATTTT.

V usage is TRBV2 and J usage is TRBJ1-1, with 8 bases lining up with TRBD1. V trimming: 6 bases; J trimming: 4 bases; junction bases outside the gene matches: 13. Germline values: CDR1 SNHLY, CDR2 FYNNEI. The length of the CDR3 is 16 residues. The CDR3 nucleotides read TGTGCCAGCAGACTCCCGGGACAGGTGATAAGCACTGAAGCTTTCTTT. This encodes CASRLPGQVISTEAFF.

The chain couples TRBV4-2 to TRBJ2-7, with 9 nucleotides matching TRBD2. Per germline, CDR1 LGHNA and CDR2 YNFKEQ. The junction had 1 base not matched to a gene; V was cut back by 5 bases and J by 5 bases. The CDR3 totals 12 residues. The CDR3 DNA is TGTGCCAGCAGCGGACTAGCGAACGAGCAGTACTTC. This sequence encodes CASSGLANEQYF.

V usage is TRBV28 and J usage is TRBJ2-7; no reliable D call. The CDR3 covers 15 residues. The germline V gene has CDR1 MDHEN and CDR2 SYDVKM. V was trimmed by 6 bases and J by 0 bases, leaving 15 bases between them. The CDR3 loop reads CASSRARLSSYEQYF. In DNA, the CDR3 is TGTGCCAGCAGCCGAGCCCGACTCAGCTCCTACGAGCAGTACTTC.

The V call is TRBV5-1, the J call TRBJ2-5; no definite D call. The CDR3 is made up of 13 amino acids. V was trimmed by 0 bases and J by 7 bases, leaving 10 bases between them. The germline CDR1 and CDR2 sequences are SGHRS and YFSETQ. The CDR3 region has the DNA TGCGCCAGCAGCTTGGTGGGGATAGGGACCCAGTACTTC. The encoded protein is CASSLVGIGTQYF.

The chain employs TRBV5-1 and TRBJ1-4; D remains ambiguous. Trimming took 1 base from V and 6 from J, leaving 10 bases between them. CDR1 is SGHRS and CDR2 is YFSETQ in the germline V gene. CDR3 length: 14 residues. CDR3 nucleotide sequence: TGCGCCAGCAGCTTGTCGGAGGACGATGAAAAACTGTTTTTT. Translation: CASSLSEDDEKLFF. The whole variable domain, filled in from reference TRBV5-1 and TRBJ1-4, reads KAGVTQTPRYLIKTRGQQVTLSCSPISGHRSVSWYQQTPGQGLQFLFEYFSETQRNKGNFPGRFSGRQFSNSRSEMNVSTLELGDSALYLCASSLSEDDEKLFFGSGTQLSVL.

V and J are TRBV19 and TRBJ2-3; no firm D call. This CDR3 has 12 amino acids. Trimming took 9 bases from V and 4 from J, leaving 11 bases between them. From germline, CDR1 is LNHDA and CDR2 SQIVND (reference sequence). The CDR3, as DNA: TGTGCCAGCACCCCTTTCCCAGATACGCAGTATTTT. This encodes CASTPFPDTQYF.

This chain links TRBV6-1 with TRBJ1-2; the D gene is possibly TRBD1 (5 bases). V dropped 1 base and J dropped 8 bases, with 11 bases sitting between them. This CDR3 has 13 residues. Looked up from germline, CDR1 is MNHNS and CDR2 is SASEGT. CDR3 residues: CASSEGGRNGYTF. The CDR3 coding sequence is TGTGCCAGCAGTGAAGGGGGGAGGAACGGCTACACCTTC.

V gene TRBV9 combines with J gene TRBJ1-4, with TRBD1 as a possible D gene (5 bases). Germline CDR1 SGDLS, CDR2 YYNGEE. Trimming stripped 3 bases from V and 6 bases from J, with 12 bases between. The length of the CDR3 is 14 residues. CDR3 DNA: TGTGCCAGCAGCGGGCAGGGTGGGGATGAAAAACTGTTTTTT. Translating it yields CASSGQGGDEKLFF.

This chain's CDR3 is CASSLVRVTDTQYF. The CDR3, as DNA: TGTGCCAGCAGTCTCGTTCGGGTAACAGATACGCAGTATTTT. V gene TRBV28 combines with J gene TRBJ2-3; unclear D gene. Trimming stripped 5 bases from V and 3 bases from J, with 12 bases between. Germline V gives CDR1 MDHEN, CDR2 SYDVKM. The CDR3 totals 14 residues.

The gene calls are TRBV10-3 and TRBJ2-7; 9 positions agree with TRBD1. V was clipped by 0 bases and J by 4 bases; unmatched bases: 19. From germline, CDR1 is ENHRY and CDR2 SYGVKD. This CDR3 contains 20 residues. CDR3 sequence (DNA): TGTGCCATCAGTGAGTCGATAACCGGGACAGGGATCTTTACTGGTTACGAGCAGTACTTC. Translation gives CAISESITGTGIFTGYEQYF.

This clone came up once. V usage is TRBV4-3 and J usage is TRBJ2-3; no clear D. Germline assignment: CDR1 LGHNA and CDR2 YSLEER. The V end lost 3 bases, the J end lost 1 base, and 17 bases lay between the germline ends. CDR3 size: 17 residues. This CDR3 reads CASSQEFAFSGTDTQYF. In nucleotides, the CDR3 is TGCGCCAGCAGCCAGGAGTTTGCGTTCTCTGGCACAGATACGCAGTATTTT.

The chain couples TRBV6-5 to TRBJ2-3; D unresolved. CDR1 MNHEY and CDR2 SVGAGI come from the germline V gene. CDR3 length: 12 amino acids. Trimming took off 2 bases at V and 3 bases at J, with 3 bases between the two ends. The CDR3 sequence is CASSYGTDTQYF. In nucleotides, the CDR3 is TGTGCCAGCAGTTACGGGACAGATACGCAGTATTTT.

J is TRBJ2-6 and V is TRBV5-1; D may be TRBD1 (6 bases). CDR1 SGHRS and CDR2 YFSETQ come from the germline V gene. V lost 2 bases, J lost 0 bases, and 6 bases lay in between. This CDR3 has 15 amino acids. CDR3 residues: CASSLQGSGANVLTF. The CDR3, as DNA: TGCGCCAGCAGCTTACAGGGCTCTGGGGCCAACGTCCTGACTTTC.

The V gene is TRBV6-5, the J gene TRBJ2-7; D is ambiguous. Trimming pared 1 base from V and 0 bases from J, leaving 7 bases between. Germline V gives CDR1 MNHEY, CDR2 SVGAGI. The CDR3 has 14 amino acids. CDR3 coding DNA: TGTGCCAGCAGTTACTTCGGCGGCTCCTACGAGCAGTACTTC. This gives the protein CASSYFGGSYEQYF.

The chain uses TRBV27 and TRBJ1-3; D is ambiguous. This CDR3 comprises 18 residues. Trimming cost V 6 bases and J 0 bases, with 21 bases left between them. Germline V gene sequence: CDR1 MNHEY, CDR2 SMNVEV (reference sequence). CDR3 residues: CASSSFEFRPYSGNTIYF. The CDR3 coding sequence is TGTGCCAGCAGCTCGTTCGAGTTTAGGCCCTACTCTGGAAACACCATATATTTT.

This clone was detected only once. The chain employs TRBV19 and TRBJ1-2; TRBD1 is a possible D gene (6 bases). The CDR3 contains 13 residues. Trimming took off 10 bases at V and 7 bases at J, with 19 bases between the two ends. Germline V gives CDR1 LNHDA, CDR2 SQIVND (reference sequence). CDR3 sequence reads: CATAQGRLSGYTF. Here the CDR3 DNA reads TGTGCCACCGCACAGGGCCGGCTAAGTGGCTACACCTTC.

The genes are TRBV19 and TRBJ1-1, with D possibly matching TRBD1 (5 bases). CDR1 and CDR2 (germline): LNHDA, SQIVND (reference sequence). Trimming removed 3 bases from V and 5 bases from J, with 13 bases in between. The CDR3 covers 14 residues. The CDR3 loop reads CASSMPGIGTEAFF. DNA for the CDR3: TGTGCCAGTAGTATGCCAGGGATAGGAACTGAAGCTTTCTTT.